Below, 9 T cell receptor beta chains from the same sample are listed, as sequenced in a study of radiation and T cells in renal cell carcinoma. Noted time point: blood 4 weeks post-SBRT, at nephrectomy. Treatment reported: 15 Gy SBRT to primary tumor, nephrectomy 4 weeks later. Some clones are missing from TCRdb's copy, which holds only in-frame ones; the method was immunoSEQ multiplex PCR. Of 150,000 to 200,000 clones in the sample, about 88% were seen once. Specimen: blood, collected from a patient whose treatment included radiotherapy and nephrectomy. These TCRs come from a woman aged 50 to 65 with renal cell carcinoma.

This clone occurred once. The rearrangement joins TRBV2 to TRBJ1-4; tentatively, D is TRBD1 (5 bases). V lost 1 base and J lost 6, with 12 bases in between. Looked up from germline, CDR1 is SNHLY and CDR2 is FYNNEI. The CDR3 runs to 15 residues. The CDR3 DNA sequence: TGTGCCAGCAGTGAAGTCAGGGTGGGACATGAAAAACTGTTTTTT. This encodes CASSEVRVGHEKLFF.

In nucleotides, the CDR3 is TGTGCCAGCAGTGAATTAATAGGGGACTCACCGCATGGCTACACCTTC. The encoded protein is CASSELIGDSPHGYTF. The chain joins TRBV6-1 to TRBJ1-2, with D possibly matching TRBD1 (5 bases). Germline assignment: CDR1 MNHNS and CDR2 SASEGT. The germline V and J ends were trimmed by 2 bases and 6 bases, with 19 bases remaining between them. This CDR3 region has 16 residues.

This clone was seen a few times. The gene calls are TRBV2 and TRBJ1-2, with D perhaps matching TRBD1 (5 bases). Per germline, CDR1 SNHLY and CDR2 FYNNEI. With 6 bases removed from V and 7 bases from J, the gap between germline ends came to 15 bases. The CDR3 totals 13 residues. Here the CDR3 DNA reads TGTGCCAGCAGGGCTGGGGGGTACGGTGGCTACACCTTC. This codes for CASRAGGYGGYTF.

The rearrangement joins TRBV5-1 to TRBJ1-1, with 8 bases that match TRBD1. Trimming cost V 2 bases and J 8 bases; bases outside gene matches: 8. Germline V gene sequence: CDR1 SGHRS, CDR2 YFSETQ. The CDR3 is made up of 14 amino acids. Here the CDR3 DNA reads TGCGCCAGCAGCTTTTCAGGGGGCCCTCAGGAAGCTTTCTTT. Translated, it gives CASSFSGGPQEAFF.

The chain carries TRBV5-1 and TRBJ2-5; 8 bases match TRBD2. Germline trimming cut 0 bases from V and 4 bases from J; bases unmatched to any gene: 8. The length of the CDR3 is 16 residues. Germline CDR1 reads SGHRS; CDR2 reads YFSETQ. CDR3 residues: CASSLAGRGGGETQYF. The CDR3 DNA follows: TGCGCCAGCAGCTTGGCGGGCCGGGGGGGCGGAGAGACCCAGTACTTC.

The gene calls are TRBV10-3 and TRBJ1-3, with 8 bases lining up with TRBD1. Unmatched junction bases numbered 5, after V lost 10 bases and J lost 0 bases. This CDR3 contains 14 residues. CDR1 and CDR2 (germline): ENHRY, SYGVKD. The CDR3 loop is CATWTGTSGNTIYF. CDR3 sequence (DNA): TGTGCCACCTGGACAGGGACCTCTGGAAACACCATATATTTT.

The chain links TRBV5-1 to TRBJ2-7; D is unclear. Trimming left V 0 bases short and J 0 bases short, with 10 bases between. In germline, CDR1 is SGHRS, CDR2 YFSETQ. CDR3 length: 15 amino acids. CDR3 sequence: CASSLVSGSSYEQYF. CDR3 bases: TGCGCCAGCAGCTTGGTCTCCGGCAGCTCCTACGAGCAGTACTTC.

This sequence joins TRBV6-6 and TRBJ1-1, with 7 positions matching TRBD1. The CDR3 spans 15 residues. J gave up 4 bases and V 5 bases, and 10 bases lay outside the gene matches. CDR1 and CDR2 (germline): MNHNY, SVGAGI (reference sequence). CDR3 sequence reads: CASSPSTGKGTEAFF. CDR3 nucleotide sequence: TGTGCCAGCAGTCCTTCGACAGGGAAGGGCACTGAAGCTTTCTTT.

The V and J genes are TRBV9 and TRBJ1-4; D is perhaps TRBD1 (5 bases). V was trimmed by 4 bases and J by 7 bases, leaving 17 bases between them. The CDR3 loop spans 15 amino acids. The V gene's germline CDR1 is SGDLS and CDR2 YYNGEE. CDR3 nucleotide sequence: TGTGCCAGCAGCCCCAGACCGGGTGGGGCTGAAAAACTGTTTTTT. This codes for CASSPRPGGAEKLFF. The full variable domain, its missing parts supplied by reference TRBV9 and TRBJ1-4, is DSGVTQTPKHLITATGQRVTLRCSPRSGDLSVYWYQQSLDQGLQFLIQYYNGEERAKGNILERFSAQQFPDLHSELNLSSLELGDSALYFCASSPRPGGAEKLFFGSGTQLSVL.